This entry features one TCR beta chain sequence. Its antigen remains unknown. The ends lost 4 bases at V and 3 bases at J; junction bases unmatched: 9. Germline V gene data show CDR1 as LGHDT and CDR2 as YNNKEL (reference sequence). This CDR3 contains 17 residues. This sample was included in a study of T cell responses to AZD1222 COVID-19 vaccine. Study findings and constraints: Spike was spanned by vaccine-associated CD4 TCRs, with dominance at 160-218 and 743-854. Baseline seropositives among AZD1222 recipients totaled only five to seven.

TCRdb's copy holds only in-frame clones and misses some; the assay was immunoSEQ multiplex PCR. The sample contains tens of thousands of clones, approximately 88% of which appear only once. Sequencing was performed on peripheral blood, taken 28 days after the second AZD1222 dose. The receptor's source is an adult who received the AZD1222 COVID-19 vaccine. The chain couples TRBV3-1 (or the pseudogene TRBV3-2) to TRBJ2-1; 10 bases are shared with TRBD2. The CDR3 loop reads CASSLNKAGGVYNEQFF. The CDR3 DNA reads TGTGCCAGCAGCCTCAACAAAGCGGGGGGGGTCTACAATGAGCAGTTCTTC.